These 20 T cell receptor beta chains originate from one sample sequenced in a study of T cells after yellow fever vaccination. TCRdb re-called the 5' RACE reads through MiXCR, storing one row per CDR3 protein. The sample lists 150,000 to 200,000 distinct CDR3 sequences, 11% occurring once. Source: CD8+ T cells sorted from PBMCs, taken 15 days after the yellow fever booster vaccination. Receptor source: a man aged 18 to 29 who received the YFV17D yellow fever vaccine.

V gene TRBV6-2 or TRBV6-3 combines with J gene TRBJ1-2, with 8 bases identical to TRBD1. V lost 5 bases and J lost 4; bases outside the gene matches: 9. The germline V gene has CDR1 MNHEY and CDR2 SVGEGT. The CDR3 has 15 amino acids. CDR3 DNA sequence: TGTGCCAGCAGTCTCAACCCTACAGGGGGCTATGGCTACACCTTC. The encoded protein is CASSLNPTGGYGYTF.

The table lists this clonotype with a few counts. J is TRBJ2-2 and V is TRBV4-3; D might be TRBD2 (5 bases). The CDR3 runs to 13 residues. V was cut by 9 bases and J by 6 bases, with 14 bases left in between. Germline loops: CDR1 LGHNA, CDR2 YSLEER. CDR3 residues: CARARGGSGELFF. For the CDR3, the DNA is TGCGCCAGGGCTCGGGGTGGGTCCGGGGAGCTGTTTTTT.

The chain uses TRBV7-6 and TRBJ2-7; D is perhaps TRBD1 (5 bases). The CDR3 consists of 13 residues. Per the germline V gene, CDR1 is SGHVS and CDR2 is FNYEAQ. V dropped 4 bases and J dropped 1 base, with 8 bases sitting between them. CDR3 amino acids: CASSSQESYEQYF. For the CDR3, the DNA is TGTGCCAGCAGCTCACAGGAGTCCTACGAGCAGTACTTC.

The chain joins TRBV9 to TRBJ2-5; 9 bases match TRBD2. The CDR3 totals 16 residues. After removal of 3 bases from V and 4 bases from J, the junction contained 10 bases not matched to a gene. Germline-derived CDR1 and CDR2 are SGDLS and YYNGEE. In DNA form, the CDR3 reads TGTGCCAGCAGCGAAGCGGGGGGCGGTTTTGGAGAGACCCAGTACTTC. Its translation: CASSEAGGGFGETQYF.

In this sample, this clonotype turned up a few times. The CDR3 DNA reads TGCGCCAGCAGCCTGGGAGGACAGGGCAATGAGCAGTTCTTC. It yields the protein CASSLGGQGNEQFF. The rearrangement links TRBV4-1 to TRBJ2-1; 8 bases are shared with TRBD1. J gave up 6 bases and V 4 bases, and 5 bases lay outside the gene matches. The germline V gene encodes CDR1 MGHRA and CDR2 YSYEKL. This CDR3 comprises 14 residues.

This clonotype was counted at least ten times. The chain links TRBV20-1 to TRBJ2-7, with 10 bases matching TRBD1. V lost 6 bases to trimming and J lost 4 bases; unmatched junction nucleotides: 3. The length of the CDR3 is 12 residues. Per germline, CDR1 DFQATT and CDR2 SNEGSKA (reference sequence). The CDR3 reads CSARDRGYEQYF. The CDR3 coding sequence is TGCAGTGCCAGGGACAGGGGTTACGAGCAGTACTTC.

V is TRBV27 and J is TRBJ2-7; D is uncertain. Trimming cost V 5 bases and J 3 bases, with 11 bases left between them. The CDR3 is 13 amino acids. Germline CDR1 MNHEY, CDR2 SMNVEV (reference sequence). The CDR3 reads CASSPGRIYEQYF. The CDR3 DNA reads TGTGCCAGCAGTCCTGGGCGGATCTACGAGCAGTACTTC.

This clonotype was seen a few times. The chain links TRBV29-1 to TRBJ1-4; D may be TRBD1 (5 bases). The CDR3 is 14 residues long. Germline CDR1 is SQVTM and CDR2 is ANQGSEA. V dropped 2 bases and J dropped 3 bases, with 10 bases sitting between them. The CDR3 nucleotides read TGCAGCGTTGAAACCCAGGGCCCTAATGAAAAACTGTTTTTT. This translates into CSVETQGPNEKLFF.

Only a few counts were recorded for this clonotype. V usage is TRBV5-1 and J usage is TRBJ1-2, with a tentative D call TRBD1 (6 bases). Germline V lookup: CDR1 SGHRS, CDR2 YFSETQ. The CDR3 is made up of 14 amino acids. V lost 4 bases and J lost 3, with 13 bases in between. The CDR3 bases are TGCGCCAGCAGCCCCGGGACAAAAGACTATGGCTACACCTTC. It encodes CASSPGTKDYGYTF.

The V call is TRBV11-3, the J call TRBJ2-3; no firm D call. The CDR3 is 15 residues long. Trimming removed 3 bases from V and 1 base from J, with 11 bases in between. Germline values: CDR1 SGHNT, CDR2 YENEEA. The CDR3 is CASSFGQDGTDTQYF. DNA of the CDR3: TGTGCCAGCAGCTTCGGCCAGGATGGCACAGATACGCAGTATTTT.

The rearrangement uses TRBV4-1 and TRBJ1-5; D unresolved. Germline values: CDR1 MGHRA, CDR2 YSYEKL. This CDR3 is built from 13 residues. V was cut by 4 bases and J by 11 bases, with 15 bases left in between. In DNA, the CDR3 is TGCGCCAGCAGCCCACAGAGCCATGGGGCCCAGCATTTT. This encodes CASSPQSHGAQHF.

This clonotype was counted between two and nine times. CDR3 sequence (DNA): TGTGCCAGCAGTTACGGGGGTGTGCAGTTCTTC. It translates to CASSYGGVQFF. V is TRBV6-5 and J is TRBJ2-1; D possibly uses TRBD1 or TRBD2 (5 bases each). The CDR3 is 11 amino acids. V gave up 2 bases and J gave up 12 bases, with 8 bases separating them. The germline V gene has CDR1 MNHEY and CDR2 SVGAGI.

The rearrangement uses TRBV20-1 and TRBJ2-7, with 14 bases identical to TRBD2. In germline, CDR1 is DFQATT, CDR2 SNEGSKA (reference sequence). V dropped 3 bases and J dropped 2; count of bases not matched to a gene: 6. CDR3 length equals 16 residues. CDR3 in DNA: TGCAGTGCTAGCCCCGAGACTAGCGGGGGGGCCTACGAGCAGTACTTC. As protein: CSASPETSGGAYEQYF.

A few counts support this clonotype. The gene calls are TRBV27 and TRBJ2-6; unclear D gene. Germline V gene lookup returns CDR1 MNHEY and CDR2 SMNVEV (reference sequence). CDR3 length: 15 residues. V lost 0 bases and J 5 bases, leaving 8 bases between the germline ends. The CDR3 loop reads CASSLSVRRANVLTF. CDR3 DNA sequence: TGTGCCAGCAGTTTATCTGTCCGTCGGGCCAACGTCCTGACTTTC. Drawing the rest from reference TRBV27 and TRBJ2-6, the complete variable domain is EAQVTQNPRYLITVTGKKLTVTCSQNMNHEYMSWYRQDPGLGLRQIYYSMNVEVTDKGDVPEGYKVSRKEKRNFPLILESPSPNQTSLYFCASSLSVRRANVLTFGAGSRLTVL.

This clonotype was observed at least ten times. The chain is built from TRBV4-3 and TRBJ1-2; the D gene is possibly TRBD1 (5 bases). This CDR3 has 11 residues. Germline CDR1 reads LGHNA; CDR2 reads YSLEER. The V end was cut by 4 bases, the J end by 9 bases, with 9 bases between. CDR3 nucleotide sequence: TGCGCCAGCAGCCGGGGGTTTCGCTACACCTTC. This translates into CASSRGFRYTF.

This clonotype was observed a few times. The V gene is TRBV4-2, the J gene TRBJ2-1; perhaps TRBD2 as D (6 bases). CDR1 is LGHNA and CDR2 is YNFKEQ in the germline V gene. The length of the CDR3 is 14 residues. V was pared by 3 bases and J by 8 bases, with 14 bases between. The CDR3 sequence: CASSHLEGDYEQFF. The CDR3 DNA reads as TGTGCCAGCAGCCATCTAGAAGGGGACTATGAGCAGTTCTTC.

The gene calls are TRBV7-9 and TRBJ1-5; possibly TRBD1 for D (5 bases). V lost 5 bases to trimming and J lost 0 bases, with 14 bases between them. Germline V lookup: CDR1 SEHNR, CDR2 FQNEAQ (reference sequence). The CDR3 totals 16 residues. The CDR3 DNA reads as TGTGCCAGCAGCCCGGGGACGGGAGATAGCAATCAGCCCCAGCATTTT. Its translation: CASSPGTGDSNQPQHF.

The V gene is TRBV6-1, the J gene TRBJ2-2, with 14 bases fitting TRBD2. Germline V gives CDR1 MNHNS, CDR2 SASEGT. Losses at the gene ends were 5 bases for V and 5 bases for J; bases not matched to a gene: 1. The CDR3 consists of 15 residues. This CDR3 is CASSRLAGGTGELFF. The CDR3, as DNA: TGTGCCAGCAGTAGACTAGCGGGGGGGACCGGGGAGCTGTTTTTT.

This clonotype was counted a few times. The CDR3 sequence is CSASPGESYNEQFF. Written as DNA, the CDR3 is TGCAGTGCTAGTCCGGGGGAATCCTACAATGAGCAGTTCTTC. The rearrangement uses TRBV20-1 and TRBJ2-1; TRBD2 might be the D (6 bases). V was clipped by 3 bases and J by 1 base, with 10 bases between them. This CDR3 region has 14 residues. Per the germline V gene, CDR1 is DFQATT and CDR2 is SNEGSKA (reference sequence).

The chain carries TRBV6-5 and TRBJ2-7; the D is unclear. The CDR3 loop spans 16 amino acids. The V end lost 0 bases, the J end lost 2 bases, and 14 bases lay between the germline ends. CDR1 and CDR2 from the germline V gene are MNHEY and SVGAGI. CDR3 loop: CASSYSATPGTYEQYF. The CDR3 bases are TGTGCCAGCAGTTACTCGGCCACACCGGGCACCTACGAGCAGTACTTC.